This T cell receptor beta chain is drawn from a study of cytomegalovirus exposure and HLA in healthy donors. Study background: Falling in the Caucasian-associated ancestry cluster were less than 85% of 398 genotyped donors. Study conclusions and caveats: Researchers reportedly found TCR beta sequences accurately predicted most subjects' HLA-A and HLA-B alleles.

About this clone itself: Its specificity is unknown. Distinct nucleotide sequences in the sample also encode this CDR3.

Looked up from germline, CDR1 is MNHEY and CDR2 is SVGAGI. The CDR3 sequence is 14 residues long. V lost 0 bases, J lost 4 bases, and 9 bases lay in between. Primers included in the PCR were 60 Vbeta and 13 Jbeta primers. Sequencing was performed with immunoSEQ multiplex PCR; in TCRdb, only in-frame clones are kept and a portion is missing. The sample lists about 280,000 clones, roughly 89% seen once, with about 2% in the top ten. This clonotype was sampled from a woman aged 18 to 35 in good health and CMV-seronegative. Specimen: PBMCs. The V call is TRBV6-5, the J call TRBJ1-2, with D perhaps matching TRBD1 (6 bases). In nucleotides, the CDR3 is TGTGCCAGCAGTTACTCGACAGGCGTCTATGGCTACACCTTC. Amino acids: CASSYSTGVYGYTF.